This T cell receptor (beta chain) emerged from a study of cytomegalovirus exposure and HLA in healthy donors. The overall study: Of around 400 genotyped donors, 81% grouped in the Caucasian-associated ancestry cluster. Broader study findings: As was reported, the HLA-A and HLA-B alleles of most subjects were accurately predicted from TCR beta sequences.

A multiplex PCR was run with 60 Vbeta primers and 13 Jbeta primers. TCRdb's copy holds only in-frame clones and misses some; the assay was immunoSEQ multiplex PCR. The table gives some 130,000 clones; the top ten clones make up 1.6% of it. This CDR3 spans 15 amino acids. Germline CDR1 is GTSNPN and CDR2 is SVGIG (reference sequence). Trimming removed 0 bases at V and 7 bases at J, with 18 bases between. Points on this clone: Its antigen is currently unknown.

Sequencing was carried out using PBMCs. This sequence was found in a woman in her 40s in good health and CMV-seropositive. The chain uses TRBV30 and TRBJ1-2; D is uncertain. The CDR3, as DNA: TGTGCCTGGAGTGTAGAGTCCCTGGGCACTCCTGGCTACACCTTC. Protein sequence: CAWSVESLGTPGYTF.